The clone carrying this T cell receptor beta chain has a handful of counts. The antigen is unknown. The entry originates in a study of T cell repertoires in cytomegalovirus infection. Notes on the study in general: In two of eight donors, the top clonotype was HLA-C-restricted CMV-specific.

Each CDR3 protein is one row after TCRdb ran MiXCR on the reads. Of 200,000 or so distinct CDR3 sequences in the sample, 25% to 30% were seen once. CDR3 length: 13 residues. J lost 6 bases, V lost 8 bases, and 7 bases had no gene match. This sequence joins TRBV12-3 or TRBV12-4 and TRBJ1-2; 9 bases match TRBD1. Source material: PBMCs. This sequence originates from a human donor in good health (CMV status not recorded). Some clones in this sample may be carry-over from other donors' samples. CDR3 DNA: TGTGCCAGCGGAACAGGGGGCGGGAATGGCTACACCTTC. It translates to CASGTGGGNGYTF.